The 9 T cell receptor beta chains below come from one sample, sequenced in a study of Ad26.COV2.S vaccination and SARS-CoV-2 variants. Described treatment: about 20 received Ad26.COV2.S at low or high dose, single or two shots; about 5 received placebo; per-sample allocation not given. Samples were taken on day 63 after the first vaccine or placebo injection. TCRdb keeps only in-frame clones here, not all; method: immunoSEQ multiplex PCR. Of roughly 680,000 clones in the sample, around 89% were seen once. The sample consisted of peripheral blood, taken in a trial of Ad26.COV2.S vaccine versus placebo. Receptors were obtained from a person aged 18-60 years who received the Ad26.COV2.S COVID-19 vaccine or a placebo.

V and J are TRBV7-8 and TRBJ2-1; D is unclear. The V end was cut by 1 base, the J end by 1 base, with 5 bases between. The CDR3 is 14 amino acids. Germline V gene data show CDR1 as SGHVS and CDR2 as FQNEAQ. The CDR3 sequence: CASSLGGSYNEQFF. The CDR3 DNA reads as TGTGCCAGCAGCTTAGGGGGTTCCTACAATGAGCAGTTCTTC.

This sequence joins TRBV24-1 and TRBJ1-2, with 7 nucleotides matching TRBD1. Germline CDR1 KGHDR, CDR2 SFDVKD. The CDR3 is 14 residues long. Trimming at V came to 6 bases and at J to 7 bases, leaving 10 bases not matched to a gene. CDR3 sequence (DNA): TGTGCCACCAGTTCGACAGGGTCGGTGGGTGGCTACACCTTC. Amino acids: CATSSTGSVGGYTF.

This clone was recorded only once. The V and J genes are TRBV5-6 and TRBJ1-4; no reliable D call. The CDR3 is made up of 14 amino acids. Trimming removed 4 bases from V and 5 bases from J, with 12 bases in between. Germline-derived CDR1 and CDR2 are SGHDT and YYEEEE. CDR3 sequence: CASSTPTENEKLFF. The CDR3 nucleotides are TGTGCCAGCAGCACCCCGACGGAAAATGAAAAACTGTTTTTT.

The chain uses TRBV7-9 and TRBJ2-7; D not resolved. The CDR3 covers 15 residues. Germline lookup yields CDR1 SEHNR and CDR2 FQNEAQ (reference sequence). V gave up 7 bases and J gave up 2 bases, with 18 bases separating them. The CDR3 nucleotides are TGTGCCAGCACCGAAACAGCGCCTGGGACCTACGAGCAGTACTTC. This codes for CASTETAPGTYEQYF.

The CDR3 is CAWSPTGTGVRPPLHF. CDR3 DNA sequence: TGTGCCTGGAGTCCCACCGGGACAGGGGTTCGGCCACCCCTCCACTTT. The chain carries TRBV30 and TRBJ1-6, with 10 bases identical to TRBD1. The CDR3 runs 16 residues. The junction had 12 bases not matched to a gene; V was cut back by 2 bases and J by 11 bases. In germline, CDR1 is GTSNPN, CDR2 SVGIG (reference sequence).

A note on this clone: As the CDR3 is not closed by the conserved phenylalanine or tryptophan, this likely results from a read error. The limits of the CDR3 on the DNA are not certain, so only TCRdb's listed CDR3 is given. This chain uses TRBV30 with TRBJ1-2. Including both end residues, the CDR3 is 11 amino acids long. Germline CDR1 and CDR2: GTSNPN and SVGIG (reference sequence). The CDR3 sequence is CAWSPTRIPRL.

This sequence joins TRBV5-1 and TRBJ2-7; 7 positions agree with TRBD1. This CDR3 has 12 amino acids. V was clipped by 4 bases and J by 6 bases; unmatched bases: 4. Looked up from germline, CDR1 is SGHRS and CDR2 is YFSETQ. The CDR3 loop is CASSHGTVEQYF. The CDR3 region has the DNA TGCGCCAGCAGCCACGGGACAGTCGAGCAGTACTTC.

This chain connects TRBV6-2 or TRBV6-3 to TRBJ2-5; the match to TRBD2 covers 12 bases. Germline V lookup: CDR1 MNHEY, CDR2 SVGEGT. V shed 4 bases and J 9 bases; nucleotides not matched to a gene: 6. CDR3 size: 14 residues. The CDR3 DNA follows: TGTGCCAGCAGTTCCCCTAGCGGGGGGGAGGCCCAGTACTTC. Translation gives CASSSPSGGEAQYF.

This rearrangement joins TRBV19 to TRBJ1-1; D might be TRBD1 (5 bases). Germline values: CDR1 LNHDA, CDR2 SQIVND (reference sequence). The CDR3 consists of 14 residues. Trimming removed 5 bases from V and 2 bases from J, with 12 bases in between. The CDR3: CASSLTEINTEAFF. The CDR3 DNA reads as TGTGCCAGTAGTCTGACAGAGATAAACACTGAAGCTTTCTTT.